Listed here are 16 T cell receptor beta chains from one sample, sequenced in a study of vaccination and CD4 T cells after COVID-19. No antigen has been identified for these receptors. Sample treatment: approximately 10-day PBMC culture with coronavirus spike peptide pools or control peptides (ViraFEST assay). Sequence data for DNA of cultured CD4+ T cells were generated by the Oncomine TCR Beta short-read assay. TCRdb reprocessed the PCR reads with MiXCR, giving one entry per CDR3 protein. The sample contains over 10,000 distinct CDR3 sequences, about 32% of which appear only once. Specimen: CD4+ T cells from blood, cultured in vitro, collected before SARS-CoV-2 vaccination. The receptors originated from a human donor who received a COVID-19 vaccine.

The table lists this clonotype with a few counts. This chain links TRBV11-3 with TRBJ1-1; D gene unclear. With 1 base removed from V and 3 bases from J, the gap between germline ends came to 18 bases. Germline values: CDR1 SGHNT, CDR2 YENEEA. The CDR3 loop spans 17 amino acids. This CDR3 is CASSLVDWESLDTEAFF. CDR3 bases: TGTGCCAGCAGCTTAGTTGATTGGGAGTCTTTGGACACTGAAGCTTTCTTT. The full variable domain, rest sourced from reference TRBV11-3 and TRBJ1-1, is EAGVVQSPRYKIIEKKQPVAFWCNPISGHNTLYWYLQNLGQGPELLIRYENEEAVDDSQLPKDRFSAERLKGVDSTLKIQPAELGDSAVYLCASSLVDWESLDTEAFFGQGTRLTVV.

The CDR3 region is CASSPGTGGTNEQFF. CDR3 nucleotide sequence: TGCGCCAGCAGCCCGGGGACAGGGGGGACGAATGAGCAGTTCTTC. The chain joins TRBV5-1 to TRBJ2-1, with 11 bases lining up with TRBD1. Germline trimming cut 4 bases from V and 7 bases from J; bases unmatched to any gene: 7. The CDR3 has 15 amino acids. In germline, CDR1 is SGHRS, CDR2 YFSETQ.

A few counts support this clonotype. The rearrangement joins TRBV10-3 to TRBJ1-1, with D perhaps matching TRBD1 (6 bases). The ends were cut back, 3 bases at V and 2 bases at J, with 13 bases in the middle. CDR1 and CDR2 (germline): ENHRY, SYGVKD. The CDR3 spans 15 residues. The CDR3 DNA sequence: TGTGCCATCAGTGATACCTACAGGGACAACACTGAAGCTTTCTTT. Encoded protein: CAISDTYRDNTEAFF.

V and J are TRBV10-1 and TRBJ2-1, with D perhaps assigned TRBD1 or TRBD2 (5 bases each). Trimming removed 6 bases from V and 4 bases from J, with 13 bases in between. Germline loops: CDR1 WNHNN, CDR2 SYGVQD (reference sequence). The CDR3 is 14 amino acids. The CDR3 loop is CASSTGTPYNEQFF. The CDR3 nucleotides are TGCGCCAGCAGCACCGGGACCCCTTACAATGAGCAGTTCTTC.

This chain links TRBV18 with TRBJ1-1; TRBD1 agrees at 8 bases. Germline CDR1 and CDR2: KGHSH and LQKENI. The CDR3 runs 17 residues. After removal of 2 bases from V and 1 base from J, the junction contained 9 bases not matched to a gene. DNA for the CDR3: TGTGCCAGCTCACCAAGGGCAGGGGGCAGCGGGAACACTGAAGCTTTCTTT. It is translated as CASSPRAGGSGNTEAFF.

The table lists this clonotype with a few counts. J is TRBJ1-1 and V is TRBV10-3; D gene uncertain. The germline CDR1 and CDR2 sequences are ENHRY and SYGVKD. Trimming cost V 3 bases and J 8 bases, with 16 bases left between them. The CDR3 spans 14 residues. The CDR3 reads CAISDQGYGEEAFF. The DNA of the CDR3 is TGTGCCATCAGTGATCAAGGGTATGGAGAAGAAGCTTTCTTT.

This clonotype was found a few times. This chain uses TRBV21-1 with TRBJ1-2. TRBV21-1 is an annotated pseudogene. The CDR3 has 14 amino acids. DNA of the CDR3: TGTGCCAGCAGCAAACGGAGGGTAAACTATGGCTACACCTTC. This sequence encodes CASSKRRVNYGYTF.

CDR3 coding DNA: TGCGCCAGCAGCTTTAACAGGGAGACTGAAGCTTTCTTT. Residues: CASSFNRETEAFF. V gene TRBV5-1 combines with J gene TRBJ1-1; possibly TRBD1 for D (6 bases). Germline V gives CDR1 SGHRS, CDR2 YFSETQ. CDR3 size: 13 residues. Between the trimmed V and J ends, which lost 2 bases and 5 bases, there was a span of 10 bases.

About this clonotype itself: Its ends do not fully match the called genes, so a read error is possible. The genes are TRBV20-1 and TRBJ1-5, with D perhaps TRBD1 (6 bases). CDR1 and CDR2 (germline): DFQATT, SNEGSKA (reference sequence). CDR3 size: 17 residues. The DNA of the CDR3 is TGCAGTGCTAGAGATCCCTCCGGGGACACGGCCTTACAGCCCCGGCATTTT. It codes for CSARDPSGDTALQPRHF.

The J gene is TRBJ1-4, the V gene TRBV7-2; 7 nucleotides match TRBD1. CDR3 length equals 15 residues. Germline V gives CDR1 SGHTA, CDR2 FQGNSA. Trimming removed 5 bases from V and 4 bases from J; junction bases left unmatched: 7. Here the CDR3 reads CASSTRGVFNEKLFF. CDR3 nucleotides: TGTGCCAGCAGCACCAGGGGGGTATTTAATGAAAAACTGTTTTTT.

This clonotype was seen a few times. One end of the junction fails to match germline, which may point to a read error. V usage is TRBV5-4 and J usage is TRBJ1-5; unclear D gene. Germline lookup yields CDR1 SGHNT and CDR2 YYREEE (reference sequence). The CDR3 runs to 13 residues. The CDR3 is CASSLDANQPQHF. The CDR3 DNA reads TGTGCCAGCAGTTTGGACGCCAATCAGCCCCAGCATTTT.

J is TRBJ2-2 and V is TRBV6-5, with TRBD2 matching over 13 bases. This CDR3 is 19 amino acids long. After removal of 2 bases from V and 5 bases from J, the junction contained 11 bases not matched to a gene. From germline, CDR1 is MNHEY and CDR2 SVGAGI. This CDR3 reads CASSYVTSGGARYTGELFF. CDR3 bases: TGTGCCAGCAGTTACGTTACTAGCGGGGGGGCACGTTATACCGGGGAGCTGTTTTTT.

Written as DNA, the CDR3 is TGTGCCACCAGCAGAGATTACGGGGTTAACTATGGCTACACCTTC. It yields the protein CATSRDYGVNYGYTF. V usage is TRBV15 and J usage is TRBJ1-2; D call uncertain. The CDR3 is made up of 15 amino acids. Germline V gene lookup returns CDR1 LNHNV and CDR2 YYDKDF (reference sequence). Trimming removed 0 bases at V and 1 base at J, with 9 bases between.

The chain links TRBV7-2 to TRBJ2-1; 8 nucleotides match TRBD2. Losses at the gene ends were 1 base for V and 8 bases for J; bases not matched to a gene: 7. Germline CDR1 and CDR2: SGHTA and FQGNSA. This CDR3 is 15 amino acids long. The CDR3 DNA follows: TGTGCCAGCAGCTTAGGTCGGGGGGGATTCTATGAGCAGTTCTTC. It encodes CASSLGRGGFYEQFF.

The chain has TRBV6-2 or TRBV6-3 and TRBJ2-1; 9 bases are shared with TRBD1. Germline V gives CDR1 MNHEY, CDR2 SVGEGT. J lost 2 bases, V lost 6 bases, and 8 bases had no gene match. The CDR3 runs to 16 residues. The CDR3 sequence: CASSRRTGDPYNEQFF. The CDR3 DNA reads TGTGCCAGCAGCCGGAGGACAGGGGACCCCTACAATGAGCAGTTCTTC.

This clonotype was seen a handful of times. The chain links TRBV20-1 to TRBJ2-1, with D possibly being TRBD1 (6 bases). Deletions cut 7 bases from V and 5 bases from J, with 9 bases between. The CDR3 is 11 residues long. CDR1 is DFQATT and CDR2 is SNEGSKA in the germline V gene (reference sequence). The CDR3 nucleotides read TGCAGTGGGACAGCCCACAATGAGCAGTTCTTC. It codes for CSGTAHNEQFF.